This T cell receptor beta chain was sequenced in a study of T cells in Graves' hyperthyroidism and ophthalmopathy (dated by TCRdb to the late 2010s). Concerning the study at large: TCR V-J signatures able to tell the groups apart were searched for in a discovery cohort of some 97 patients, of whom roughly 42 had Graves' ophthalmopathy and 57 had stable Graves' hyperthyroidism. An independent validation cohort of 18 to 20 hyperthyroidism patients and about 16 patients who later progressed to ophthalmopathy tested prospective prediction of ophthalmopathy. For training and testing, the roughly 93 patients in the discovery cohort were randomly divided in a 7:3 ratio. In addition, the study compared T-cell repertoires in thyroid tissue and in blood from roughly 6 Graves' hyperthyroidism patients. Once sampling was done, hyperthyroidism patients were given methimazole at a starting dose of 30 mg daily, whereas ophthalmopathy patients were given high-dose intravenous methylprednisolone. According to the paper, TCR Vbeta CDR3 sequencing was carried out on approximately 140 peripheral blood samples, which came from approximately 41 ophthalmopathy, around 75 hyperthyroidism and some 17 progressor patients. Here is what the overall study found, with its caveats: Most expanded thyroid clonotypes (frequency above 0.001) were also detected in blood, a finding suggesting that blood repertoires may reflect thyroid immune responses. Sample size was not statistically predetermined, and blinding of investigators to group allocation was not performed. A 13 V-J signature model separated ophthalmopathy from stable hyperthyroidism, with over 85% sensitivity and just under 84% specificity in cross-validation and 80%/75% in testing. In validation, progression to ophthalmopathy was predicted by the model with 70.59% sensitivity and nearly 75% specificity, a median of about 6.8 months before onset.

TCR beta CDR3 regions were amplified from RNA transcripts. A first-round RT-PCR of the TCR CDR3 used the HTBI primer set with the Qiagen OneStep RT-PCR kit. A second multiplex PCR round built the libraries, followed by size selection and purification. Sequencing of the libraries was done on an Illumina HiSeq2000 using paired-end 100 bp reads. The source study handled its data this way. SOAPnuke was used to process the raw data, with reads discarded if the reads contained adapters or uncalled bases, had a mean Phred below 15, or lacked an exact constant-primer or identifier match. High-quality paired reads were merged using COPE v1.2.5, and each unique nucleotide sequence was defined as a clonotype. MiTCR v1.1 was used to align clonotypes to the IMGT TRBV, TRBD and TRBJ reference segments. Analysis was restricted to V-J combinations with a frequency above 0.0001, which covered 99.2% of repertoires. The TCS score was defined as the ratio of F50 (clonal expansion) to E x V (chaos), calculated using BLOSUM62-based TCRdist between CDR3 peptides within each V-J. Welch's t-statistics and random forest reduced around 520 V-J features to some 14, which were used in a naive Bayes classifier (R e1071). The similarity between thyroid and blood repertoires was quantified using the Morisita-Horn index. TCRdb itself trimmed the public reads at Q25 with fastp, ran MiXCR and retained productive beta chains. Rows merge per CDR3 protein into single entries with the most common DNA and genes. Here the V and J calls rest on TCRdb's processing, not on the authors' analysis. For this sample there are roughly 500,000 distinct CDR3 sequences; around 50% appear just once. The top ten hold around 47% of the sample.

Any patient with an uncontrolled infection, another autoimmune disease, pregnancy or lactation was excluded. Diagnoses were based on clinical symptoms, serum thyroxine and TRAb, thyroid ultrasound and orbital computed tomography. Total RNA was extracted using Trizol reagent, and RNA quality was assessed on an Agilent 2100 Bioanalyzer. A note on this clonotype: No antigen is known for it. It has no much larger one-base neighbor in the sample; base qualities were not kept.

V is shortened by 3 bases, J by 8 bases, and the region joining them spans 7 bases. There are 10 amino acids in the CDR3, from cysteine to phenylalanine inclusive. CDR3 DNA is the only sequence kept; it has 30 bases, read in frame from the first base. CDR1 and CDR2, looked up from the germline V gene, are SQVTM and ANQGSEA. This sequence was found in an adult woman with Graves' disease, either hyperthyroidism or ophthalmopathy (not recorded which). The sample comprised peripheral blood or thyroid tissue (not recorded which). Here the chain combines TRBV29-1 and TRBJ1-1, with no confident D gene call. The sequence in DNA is TGCAGCGTTGATGCAGACGAAGCTTTCTTT. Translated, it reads CSVDADEAFF.